This TCR beta chain was identified during a study of prognosis after radiotherapy for stage I lung cancer. Study-wide background: Not a single patient was given any concurrent therapy alongside stereotactic body radiotherapy, also referred to as SBRT. Progression was not significant in roughly 16 patients, whereas several developed distant metastases (median roughly seven months) after radiotherapy. Findings and caveats of the study: There was no determination made of whether the expanded TCR clones were tumor-specific.

This clonotype was seen at least ten times. No antigen is known for it. Amplicons of TCR beta CDR3 were generated from genomic DNA by two-round multiplex PCR. Initially, in first-round PCR, primers specific to each TRBV and TRBJ gene were used. TCRdb re-called the multiplex PCR reads through MiXCR, storing one row per CDR3 protein. The table lists tens of thousands of distinct CDR3 sequences, roughly a quarter of them singletons. Germline V gene lookup returns CDR1 DFQATT and CDR2 SNEGSKA (reference sequence). With V trimmed by 4 bases and J by 8 bases, 4 bases remained unmatched. CDR3 length equals 13 residues. Node-negative disease was confirmed in all patients by CT and PET/CT, with no prior chemotherapy, radiotherapy or other malignancies.

J is TRBJ2-1 and V is TRBV20-1; 11 nucleotides line up with TRBD2. This sample comprised PBMCs, obtained before or after stereotactic body radiation therapy (not recorded which). The receptor comes from a donor aged 50 or older with non-small cell lung cancer. CDR3 DNA sequence: TGCAGTGCTATTAGCGGGGGGGCCCATGAGCAGTTCTTC. Protein: CSAISGGAHEQFF.